The next 4 T cell receptor beta chains were all read from a single sample in a study of cytomegalovirus exposure and HLA in healthy donors. In the PCR, 60 Vbeta and 13 Jbeta primers were used. Produced via immunoSEQ multiplex PCR; TCRdb's table is partial and in-frame only. The sample has 97,000 or so clones, roughly 81% seen once. The sample consisted of PBMCs. These receptors were obtained from a man aged 40-55 years in good health and CMV-seronegative.

The chain employs TRBV27 and TRBJ2-5; 7 nucleotides agree with TRBD1. The CDR3 is 15 residues long. In germline, CDR1 is MNHEY, CDR2 SMNVEV (reference sequence). Trimming at V came to 5 bases and at J to 4 bases, leaving 10 bases not matched to a gene. CDR3 DNA: TGTGCCAGCAGTACCCGACAGGGACGCCCAGAGACCCAGTACTTC. Protein: CASSTRQGRPETQYF.

J is TRBJ2-7 and V is TRBV7-9; possible D gene TRBD2, 5 bases. V dropped 0 bases and J dropped 3 bases, with 15 bases sitting between them. The CDR3 spans 16 residues. In germline, CDR1 is SEHNR, CDR2 FQNEAQ (reference sequence). The CDR3 reads CASSLADGLLDYEQYF. CDR3 DNA: TGTGCCAGCAGCTTAGCGGACGGACTGCTGGACTACGAGCAGTACTTC.

The chain recombines TRBV5-4 with TRBJ1-5, with D uncertain. Looked up from germline, CDR1 is SGHNT and CDR2 is YYREEE (reference sequence). V lost 0 bases, J lost 5 bases, and 12 bases lay in between. CDR3 length: 15 residues. The CDR3 spells CASSLDMTPDQPQHF. In DNA, the CDR3 is TGTGCCAGCAGCTTGGACATGACACCAGATCAGCCCCAGCATTTT.

CDR3 region: CASSLLAGFQETQYF. DNA for the CDR3: TGCGCCAGCAGTCTTCTAGCGGGGTTCCAAGAGACCCAGTACTTC. The rearrangement joins TRBV23-1 to TRBJ2-5, with 9 nucleotides matching TRBD2. TRBV23-1 is reported as an ORF; its role is uncertain. The CDR3 sequence is 15 residues long. J lost 1 base, V lost 4 bases, and 4 bases had no gene match.